The 5 T cell receptor beta chains in this list originate from one sample, sequenced in a study of T cell clusters in autoimmune cytopenias. TRB was amplified from approximately 250 ng of peripheral blood genomic DNA per sample. TRB was amplified by touch-down multiplex PCR, primer pools A and B combined. For each CDR3 protein, TCRdb gives one entry from its re-call of the multiplex PCR reads, without DNA. There are about 5,000 distinct CDR3 sequences in the sample, with over 25% held by the top ten. The data also belong to a second study, concerning T cell repertoires in aging, cancer and after chemotherapy.

The sequenced sample was peripheral blood. The receptors derive from a human donor in good health.

Frequency places this clonotype as medium-sized (0.01 to 0.1%). The chain is built from TRBV13 and TRBJ2-2; TCRdb selects TRBD2, and the lack of DNA leaves this call unchecked. The CDR3 sequence is 17 residues long. Germline CDR1 PRHDT, CDR2 FYEKMQ (reference sequence). The CDR3: CASSLWGLEAGTGELFF.

According to its frequency, this clonotype is medium-sized. The chain couples TRBV19 to TRBJ2-5; TCRdb lists TRBD2, though no DNA is available to test this call. CDR1 LNHDA and CDR2 SQIVND come from the germline V gene (reference sequence). The CDR3 length is 15 residues. This CDR3 reads CASSISPREQETQYF.

CDR3 sequence: CASKLAIPADTQYF. This chain uses TRBV28 with TRBJ2-3; TCRdb indicates TRBD2, and absent DNA this call remains unverified. The CDR3 runs 14 residues. The germline V gene has CDR1 MDHEN and CDR2 SYDVKM.

The chain recombines TRBV20-1 with TRBJ2-1; TCRdb's D call of TRBD1 is untestable without DNA. This CDR3 contains 17 residues. Germline-derived CDR1 and CDR2 are DFQATT and SNEGSKA (reference sequence). The CDR3 sequence is CSARILSGGLPYNEQFF.

V gene TRBV27 combines with J gene TRBJ2-7; no DNA is available, so the TRBD1 call from TCRdb remains unchecked. Per germline, CDR1 MNHEY and CDR2 SMNVEV (reference sequence). This CDR3 has 15 amino acids. Here the CDR3 reads CASSPDRGEGYELYF.